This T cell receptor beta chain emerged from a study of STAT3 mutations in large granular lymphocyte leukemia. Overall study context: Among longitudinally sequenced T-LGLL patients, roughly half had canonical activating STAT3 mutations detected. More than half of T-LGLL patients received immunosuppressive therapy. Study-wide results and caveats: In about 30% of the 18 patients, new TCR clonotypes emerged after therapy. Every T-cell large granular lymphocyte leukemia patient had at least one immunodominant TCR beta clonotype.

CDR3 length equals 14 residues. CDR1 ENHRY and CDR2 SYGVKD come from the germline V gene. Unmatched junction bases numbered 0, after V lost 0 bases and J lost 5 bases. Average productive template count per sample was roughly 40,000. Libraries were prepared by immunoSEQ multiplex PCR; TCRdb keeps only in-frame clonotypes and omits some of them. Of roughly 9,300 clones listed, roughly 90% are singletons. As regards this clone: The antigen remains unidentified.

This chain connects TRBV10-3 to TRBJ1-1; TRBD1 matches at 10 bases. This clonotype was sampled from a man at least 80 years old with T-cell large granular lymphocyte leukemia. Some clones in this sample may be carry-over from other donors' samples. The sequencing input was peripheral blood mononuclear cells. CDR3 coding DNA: TGTGCCATCAGTGAGTCGGGACAGGGGACTGAAGCTTTCTTT. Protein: CAISESGQGTEAFF.